What follows describes a single T cell receptor (beta chain). The target antigen is unknown. The sample originates from a study of T cells in localized non-small cell lung cancer. Germline loops: CDR1 SNHLY, CDR2 FYNNEI. Trimming took 4 bases from V and 0 from J, leaving 7 bases between them. This CDR3 spans 14 amino acids. Findings of the study overall: Blood T cell density predicted longer survival; adjacent-lung clonality, shorter. Compared with tumor, uninvolved adjacent lung displayed greater T cell clonality, ranking highest overall. Among the top 100 tumor clones, a median about 57 appeared in adjacent lung.

Clones were read by immunoSEQ multiplex PCR, and TCRdb kept only the in-frame ones, dropping some. The repertoire holds about 33,000 clones, approximately 90% seen once, with around a sixth in the top ten. This receptor was identified in a man aged 35-75 years with stage III lung adenocarcinoma. The rearrangement joins TRBV2 to TRBJ1-5, with D unresolved. The sequencing used peripheral blood mononuclear cells, collected before any cancer treatment. The CDR3 region has the DNA TGTGCCAGCAGTGGGAGGTATAGCAATCAGCCCCAGCATTTT. Its translation is CASSGRYSNQPQHF.